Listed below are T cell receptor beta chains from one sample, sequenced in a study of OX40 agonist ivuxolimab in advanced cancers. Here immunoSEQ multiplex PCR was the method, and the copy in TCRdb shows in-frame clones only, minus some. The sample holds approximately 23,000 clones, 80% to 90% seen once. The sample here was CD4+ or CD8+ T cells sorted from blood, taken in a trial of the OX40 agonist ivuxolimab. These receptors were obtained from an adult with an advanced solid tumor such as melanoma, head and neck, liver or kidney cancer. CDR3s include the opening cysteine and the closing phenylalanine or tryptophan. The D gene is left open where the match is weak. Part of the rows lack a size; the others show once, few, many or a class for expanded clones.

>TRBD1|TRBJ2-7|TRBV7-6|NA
CASSLTTRSAGGLDEQYF
TGTGCCAGCAGCTTAACAACCCGGTCTGCAGGGGGCTTGGACGAGCAGTACTTC
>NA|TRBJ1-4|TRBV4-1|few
CASSQVGPATNEKLFF
TGCGCCAGCAGCCAAGTGGGGCCTGCAACTAATGAAAAACTGTTTTTT
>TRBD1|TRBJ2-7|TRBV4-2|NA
CASSPGQGTTYEQYF
TGTGCCAGCAGCCCGGGACAGGGGACGACCTACGAGCAGTACTTC
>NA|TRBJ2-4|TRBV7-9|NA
CASSLARAKNIQYF
TGTGCCAGCAGCTTAGCCAGGGCCAAAAACATTCAGTACTTC
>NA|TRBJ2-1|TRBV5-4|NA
CASRDLLYNEQFF
TGTGCCAGCCGGGACCTCCTATACAATGAGCAGTTCTTC
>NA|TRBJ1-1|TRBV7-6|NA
CASSRLRDTDWLVTEAFF
TGTGCCAGCAGCCGTTTAAGGGACACCGACTGGCTCGTTACTGAAGCTTTCTTT
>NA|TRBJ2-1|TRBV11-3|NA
CASSLAAGNEQFF
TGTGCCAGCAGCTTAGCGGCTGGGAATGAGCAGTTCTTC
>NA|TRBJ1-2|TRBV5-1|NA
CASSLGREGGYTF
TGCGCCAGCAGCTTGGGCAGGGAGGGTGGCTACACCTTC
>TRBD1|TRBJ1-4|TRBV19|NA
CASSMRQGGLGKLFF
TGTGCCAGTAGTATGAGGCAGGGGGGGTTGGGAAAACTGTTTTTT
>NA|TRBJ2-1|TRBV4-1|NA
CASSRGDWSSYNEQFF
TGCGCCAGCAGCCGCGGGGACTGGAGCTCCTACAATGAGCAGTTCTTC
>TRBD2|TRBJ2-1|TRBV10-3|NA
CAISELGGTSGRIEQFF
TGTGCCATCAGTGAGTTAGGCGGGACCAGCGGGAGGATTGAGCAGTTCTTC
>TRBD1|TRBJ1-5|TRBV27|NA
CASSLRGRLGQPQHF
TGTGCCAGCAGTTTGAGGGGGCGCCTTGGTCAGCCCCAGCATTTT
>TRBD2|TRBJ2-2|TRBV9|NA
CASSEEAGTNTGELFF
TGTGCCAGCAGCGAAGAAGCGGGGACCAACACCGGGGAGCTGTTTTTT
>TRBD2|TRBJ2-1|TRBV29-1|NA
CSVDPVLAGEVDEQFF
TGCAGCGTTGACCCAGTCCTAGCGGGAGAAGTCGATGAGCAGTTCTTC
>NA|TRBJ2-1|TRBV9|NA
CASSVAREQFF
TGTGCCAGCAGCGTAGCAAGGGAGCAGTTCTTC
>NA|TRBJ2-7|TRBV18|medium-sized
CASKTGNYEQYF
TGTGCCAGCAAAACAGGGAACTACGAGCAGTACTTC
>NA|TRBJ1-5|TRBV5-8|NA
CASPHEIYSNQPQHF
TGTGCCAGTCCGCATGAAATTTATAGCAATCAGCCCCAGCATTTT
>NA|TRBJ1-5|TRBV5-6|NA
CASSRRDRTHQPQHF
TGTGCCAGCAGCCGCCGAGACAGGACCCATCAGCCCCAGCATTTT
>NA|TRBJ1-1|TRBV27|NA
CASTPLAWGSEAFF
TGTGCCAGCACCCCTCTCGCCTGGGGATCTGAAGCTTTCTTT
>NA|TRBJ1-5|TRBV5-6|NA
CASSLGRQPQHF
TGTGCCAGCAGCTTGGGAAGACAGCCCCAGCATTTT
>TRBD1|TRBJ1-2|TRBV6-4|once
CASSGDRGDGYTF
TGTGCCAGCAGTGGGGACAGGGGGGATGGCTACACCTTC
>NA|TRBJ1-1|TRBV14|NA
CASSHRKNTEAFF
TGTGCCAGCAGCCATCGCAAGAACACTGAAGCTTTCTTT
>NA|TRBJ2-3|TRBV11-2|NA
CASTNRGGHTDTQYF
TGTGCCAGCACCAACAGGGGGGGGCACACAGATACGCAGTATTTT
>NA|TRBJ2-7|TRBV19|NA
CASSIDLGSAYEQYF
TGTGCCAGTAGTATAGATCTTGGCTCCGCCTACGAGCAGTACTTC
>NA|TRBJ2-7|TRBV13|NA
CASSLGFSYEQYF
TGTGCCAGCAGCTTAGGATTTTCCTACGAGCAGTACTTC
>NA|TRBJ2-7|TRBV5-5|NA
CASSLATGLYEQYF
TGTGCCAGCAGCTTGGCGACAGGCCTCTACGAGCAGTACTTC
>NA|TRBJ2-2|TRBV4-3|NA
CASSPSWGPVGELFF
TGCGCCAGCAGCCCGTCGTGGGGGCCGGTCGGGGAGCTGTTTTTT
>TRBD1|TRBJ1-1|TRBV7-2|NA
CASSTSGGLNTEAFF
TGTGCCAGCAGCACTTCAGGGGGTTTGAACACTGAAGCTTTCTTT
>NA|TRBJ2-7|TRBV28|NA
CASKFGPGVMYEQYF
TGTGCCAGCAAGTTCGGGCCTGGGGTCATGTACGAGCAGTACTTC
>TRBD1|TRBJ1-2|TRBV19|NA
CASRTGGGYTF
TGTGCCAGTAGAACAGGGGGCGGCTACACCTTC
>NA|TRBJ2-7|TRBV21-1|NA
CASSKGQAGEQYF
TGTGCCAGCAGCAAGGGACAGGCCGGCGAGCAGTACTTC
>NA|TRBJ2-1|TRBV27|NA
CASSLWLGGNEQFF
TGTGCCAGCAGTTTATGGTTAGGTGGAAATGAGCAGTTCTTC
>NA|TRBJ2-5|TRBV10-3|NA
CAIAGEMGETQYF
TGTGCCATCGCAGGGGAGATGGGGGAGACCCAGTACTTC
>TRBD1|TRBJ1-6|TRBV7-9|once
CASSSTGANSPLHF
TGTGCCAGCAGCTCGACAGGGGCAAATTCACCCCTCCACTTT
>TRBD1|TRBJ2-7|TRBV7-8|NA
CASSGQGAHEQYF
TGTGCCAGCAGCGGGCAGGGGGCACACGAGCAGTACTTC
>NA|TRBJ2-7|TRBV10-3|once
CAISESLVDEQYF
TGTGCCATCAGTGAGTCCCTAGTCGACGAGCAGTACTTC
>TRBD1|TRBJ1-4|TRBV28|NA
CASRPPGQGGLFF
TGTGCCAGCAGACCTCCGGGACAGGGAGGACTGTTTTTT
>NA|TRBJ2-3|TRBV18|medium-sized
CASSPRDGYTDTQYF
TGTGCCAGCTCGCCAAGGGACGGTTACACAGATACGCAGTATTTT
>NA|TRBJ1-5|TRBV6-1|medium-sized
CASTKRDDQPQHF
TGTGCCAGCACGAAGAGGGATGATCAGCCCCAGCATTTT
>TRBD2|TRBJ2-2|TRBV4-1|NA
CASSQDPSGGPGTGELFF
TGCGCCAGCAGCCAAGATCCCAGCGGGGGTCCCGGAACCGGGGAGCTGTTTTTT
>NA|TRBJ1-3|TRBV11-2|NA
CASSLAVLGNTIYF
TGTGCCAGCAGCTTAGCGGTTTTAGGAAACACCATATATTTT
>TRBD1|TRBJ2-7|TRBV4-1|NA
CASTTRPGGFNNYEQYF
TGCGCCAGCACTACCCGGCCAGGGGGCTTTAATAACTACGAGCAGTACTTC
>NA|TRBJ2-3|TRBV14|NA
CASSQDASGTDTQYF
TGTGCCAGCAGCCAAGATGCAAGTGGCACAGATACGCAGTATTTT
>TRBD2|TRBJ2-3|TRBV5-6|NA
CASSVGLAGARGMRTQYF
TGTGCCAGCAGCGTGGGACTAGCGGGGGCCCGGGGGATGAGGACGCAGTATTTT
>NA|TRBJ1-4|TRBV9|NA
CASSPWDLNTNEKLFF
TGTGCCAGCAGCCCGTGGGACCTCAATACTAATGAAAAACTGTTTTTT
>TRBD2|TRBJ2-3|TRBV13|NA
CASSLRTSGPGTDTQYF
TGTGCCAGCAGCCTAAGGACTAGCGGGCCGGGCACAGATACGCAGTATTTT
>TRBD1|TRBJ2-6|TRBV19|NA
CASSGVDRGPGANVLTF
TGTGCCAGTAGCGGAGTGGACAGGGGGCCTGGGGCCAACGTCCTGACTTTC
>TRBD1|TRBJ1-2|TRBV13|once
CASSLRGQGSLPGYTF
TGTGCCAGCAGCTTAAGGGGACAGGGCTCCCTCCCTGGCTACACCTTC
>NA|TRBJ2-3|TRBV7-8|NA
CASSPRISTDTQYF
TGTGCCAGCAGCCCCAGGATCAGCACAGATACGCAGTATTTT
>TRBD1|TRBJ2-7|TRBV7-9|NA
CASSSGTGGNEQYF
TGTGCCAGCAGCTCCGGGACAGGGGGCAACGAGCAGTACTTC
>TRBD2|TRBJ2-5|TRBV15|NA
CATSRVLAGGEETQYF
TGTGCCACCAGCAGGGTCCTAGCGGGAGGTGAAGAGACCCAGTACTTC
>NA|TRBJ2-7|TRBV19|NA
CASSGTVNEQYF
TGTGCCAGTTCCGGGACTGTGAACGAGCAGTACTTC
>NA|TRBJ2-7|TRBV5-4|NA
CASSAGGSSYEQYF
TGTGCCAGCAGCGCAGGGGGGAGCTCCTACGAGCAGTACTTC
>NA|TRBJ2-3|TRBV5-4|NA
CASSPGRDTQYF
TGTGCCAGCAGCCCGGGGCGGGATACGCAGTATTTT